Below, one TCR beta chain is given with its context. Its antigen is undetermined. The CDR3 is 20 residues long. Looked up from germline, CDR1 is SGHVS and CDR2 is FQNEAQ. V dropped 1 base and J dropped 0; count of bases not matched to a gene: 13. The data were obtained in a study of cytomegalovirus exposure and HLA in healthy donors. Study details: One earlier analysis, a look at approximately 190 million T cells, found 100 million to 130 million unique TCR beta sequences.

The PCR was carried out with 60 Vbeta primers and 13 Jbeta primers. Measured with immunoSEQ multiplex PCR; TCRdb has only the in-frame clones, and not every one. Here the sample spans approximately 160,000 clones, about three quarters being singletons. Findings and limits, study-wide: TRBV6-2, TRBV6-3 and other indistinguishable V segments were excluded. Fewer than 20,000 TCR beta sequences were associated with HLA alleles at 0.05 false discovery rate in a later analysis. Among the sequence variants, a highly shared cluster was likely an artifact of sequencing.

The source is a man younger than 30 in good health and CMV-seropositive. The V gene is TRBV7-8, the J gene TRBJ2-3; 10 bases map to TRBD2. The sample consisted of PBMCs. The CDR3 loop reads CASSLGRLAGVGSSTDTQYF. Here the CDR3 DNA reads TGTGCCAGCAGCTTAGGTAGGCTAGCGGGAGTCGGCTCTAGCACAGATACGCAGTATTTT.